This TCR beta chain originates from a study of T-cell memory formation after mild COVID-19. Study results and caveats: The SARS-CoV-2 specificity of second-wave clones reaching peak at day 37 remained unverified. Clones that contracted from day 15 to 85 were balanced CD4/CD8, while later expanders leaned CD4+. Mainly in CM and EM were contracting CD4+ clones; CD8+ were in EMRA.

There are 14 residues in the CDR3. V lost 0 bases to trimming and J lost 3 bases; unmatched junction nucleotides: 2. CDR1 and CDR2 from the germline V gene are SGDLS and YYNGEE. Constant-segment-primed 5'RACE gave TCR alpha and TCR beta cDNA libraries with sample barcodes and UMIs. MiXCR, applied by TCRdb to the 5' RACE reads, yields one record per CDR3 protein. The repertoire consists of approximately 210,000 distinct CDR3 sequences, with approximately 30% occurring once and the leading ten covering approximately 10%. In regard to this clonotype: What it recognizes is unknown.

The chain is built from TRBV9 and TRBJ1-1, with 7 bases matching TRBD1. Specimen: PBMCs or a T cell subset sorted from them (not recorded which). This TCR derives from an adult woman who had mild COVID-19 (a few samples of this study predate the infection). Cell type and time point are not known. CDR3: CASSVEGQDTEAFF. CDR3 nucleotides: TGTGCCAGCAGCGTAGAAGGACAGGACACTGAAGCTTTCTTT.